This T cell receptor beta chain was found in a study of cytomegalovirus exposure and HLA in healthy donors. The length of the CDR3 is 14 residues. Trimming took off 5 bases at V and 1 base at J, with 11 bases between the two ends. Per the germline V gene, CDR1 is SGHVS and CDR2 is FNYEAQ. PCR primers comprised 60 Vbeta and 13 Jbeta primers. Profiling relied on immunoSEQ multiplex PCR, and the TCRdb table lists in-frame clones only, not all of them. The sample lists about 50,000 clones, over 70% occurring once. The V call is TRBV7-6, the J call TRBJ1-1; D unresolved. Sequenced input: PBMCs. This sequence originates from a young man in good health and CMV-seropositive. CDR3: CASSPRRQNTEAFF. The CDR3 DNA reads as TGTGCCAGCAGCCCAAGGAGGCAGAACACTGAAGCTTTCTTT.